These 14 T cell receptor beta chains came from one sample sequenced in a study of cytomegalovirus exposure and HLA in healthy donors. With 60 Vbeta and 13 Jbeta primers, the PCR was carried out. Some clones are missing from TCRdb's copy, which holds only in-frame ones; the method was immunoSEQ multiplex PCR. The sample includes 140,000 or so clones, 78% of them seen just once. Sequenced material: PBMCs. The receptors stem from a female donor in good health and CMV-seronegative.

The rearrangement joins TRBV29-1 to TRBJ2-7; D is possibly TRBD1 (6 bases). This CDR3 is 14 amino acids long. The germline V gene has CDR1 SQVTM and CDR2 ANQGSEA. V shed 5 bases and J shed 0 bases, with 14 bases lying between them. This CDR3 is CSVTRGPVSYEQYF. In DNA form, the CDR3 reads TGCAGCGTTACCAGGGGTCCCGTCTCCTACGAGCAGTACTTC.

The chain recombines TRBV2 with TRBJ1-1; no clear D gene. Trimming took 3 bases from V and 1 from J, leaving 9 bases between them. In germline, CDR1 is SNHLY, CDR2 FYNNEI. This CDR3 region has 14 residues. The CDR3 nucleotides read TGTGCCAGCAGTGAGCCGGAGGAGAACACTGAAGCTTTCTTT. Protein product: CASSEPEENTEAFF.

The V call is TRBV4-2, the J call TRBJ1-5; TRBD1 might be the D (5 bases). The CDR3 totals 15 residues. Germline V gene sequence: CDR1 LGHNA, CDR2 YNFKEQ. Trimming stripped 1 base from V and 3 bases from J, with 10 bases between. The CDR3 region is CASSQGTDNNQPQHF. CDR3 in DNA: TGTGCCAGCAGCCAAGGAACGGACAACAATCAGCCCCAGCATTTT.

This clone was observed once. J is TRBJ2-2 and V is TRBV6-1; TRBD2 might be the D (5 bases). Trimming stripped 0 bases from V and 6 bases from J, with 5 bases between. CDR1 and CDR2 (germline): MNHNS, SASEGT. This CDR3 comprises 13 residues. In nucleotides, the CDR3 is TGTGCCAGCAGTGAAGCACTAGCCGGGGAGCTGTTTTTT. Its translation is CASSEALAGELFF.

The V gene is TRBV27, the J gene TRBJ2-1; a weak D match, TRBD2 (5 bases). Germline loops: CDR1 MNHEY, CDR2 SMNVEV (reference sequence). The CDR3 runs 12 residues. The V and J ends lost 4 bases and 8 bases respectively, with 9 bases between them. The CDR3 sequence is CASSSSIHEQFF. The DNA for the CDR3 is TGTGCCAGCAGTTCTAGCATCCATGAGCAGTTCTTC.

The chain is built from TRBV19 and TRBJ1-1; D gene unclear. Germline CDR1 and CDR2: LNHDA and SQIVND (reference sequence). The length of the CDR3 is 14 residues. Trimming took 5 bases from V and 0 from J, leaving 10 bases between them. The CDR3 DNA is TGTGCCAGTAGTGTCTCGGGGTTGAACACTGAAGCTTTCTTT. This encodes CASSVSGLNTEAFF.

J is TRBJ2-6 and V is TRBV6-1, with D perhaps matching TRBD1 (6 bases). Germline V CDR1 and CDR2: MNHNS, SASEGT. Trimming took 0 bases from V and 1 from J, leaving 19 bases between them. The CDR3 length is 20 residues. The chain's CDR3 is CASSEAERRGLWSGANVLTF. Here the CDR3 DNA reads TGTGCCAGCAGTGAAGCGGAACGCAGGGGCCTCTGGTCTGGGGCCAACGTCCTGACTTTC.

The chain joins TRBV9 to TRBJ2-3, with TRBD2 matching over 8 bases. The junction had 9 bases not matched to a gene; V was cut back by 2 bases and J by 4 bases. Germline-derived CDR1 and CDR2 are SGDLS and YYNGEE. CDR3 length: 16 amino acids. CDR3 residues: CASSVFDGGAADTQYF. The CDR3 DNA reads as TGTGCCAGCAGCGTTTTTGACGGGGGGGCTGCAGATACGCAGTATTTT.

This clone was picked up a small number of times. CDR3 in amino acids: CASSQVVVIVNEKLFF. The CDR3 DNA follows: TGCGCCAGCAGCCAAGTAGTAGTCATCGTTAATGAAAAACTGTTTTTT. The chain has TRBV4-1 and TRBJ1-4; D uncertain. The V gene's germline CDR1 is MGHRA and CDR2 YSYEKL. Trimming took off 1 base at V and 4 bases at J, with 13 bases between the two ends. CDR3 size: 16 residues.

The chain carries TRBV6-6 and TRBJ2-1, with TRBD2 matching 11 bases. The CDR3 runs to 15 residues. Losses at the gene ends were 4 bases for V and 4 bases for J; bases not matched to a gene: 3. Germline V gene data show CDR1 as MNHNY and CDR2 as SVGAGI (reference sequence). CDR3 bases: TGTGCCAGCAGTTTAGCGGGAGGGGATTACAATGAGCAGTTCTTC. Amino acid sequence: CASSLAGGDYNEQFF.

The chain is built from TRBV6-5 and TRBJ1-1, with D tentatively TRBD1 (6 bases). V shed 5 bases and J shed 2 bases, with 12 bases lying between them. The CDR3 is 14 amino acids. Germline CDR1 and CDR2: MNHEY and SVGAGI. The CDR3 DNA sequence: TGTGCCAGCAGTGTATCCGGGACAAACACTGAAGCTTTCTTT. Amino acid sequence: CASSVSGTNTEAFF.

This rearrangement joins TRBV30 to TRBJ2-5, with 7 bases matching TRBD1. TRBJ2-7 explains the end of the DNA better; the J call may be wrong. The CDR3 covers 13 residues. Germline V gene sequence: CDR1 GTSNPN, CDR2 SVGIG (reference sequence). CDR3 nucleotide sequence: TGTGCCTGGAAGGGACAGACACACTACGAGCAGTACTTC. Its translation is CAWKGQTHYEQYF.

Note on this clone: A read error may produce the germline difference seen at one junction end. V and J are TRBV29-1 and TRBJ1-2; 8 bases fit TRBD1. Germline-derived CDR1 and CDR2 are SQVTM and ANQGSEA. This CDR3 is 15 amino acids long. The CDR3 here is CSVGTRATGVNGYPF. CDR3 sequence (DNA): TGCAGCGTGGGGACGAGGGCGACAGGGGTAAATGGCTACCCCTTC. Variable domain in full (rest from reference TRBV29-1 and TRBJ1-2): SAVISQKPSRDICQRGTSLTIQCQVDSQVTMMFWYRQQPGQSLTLIATANQGSEATYESGFVIDKFPISRPNLTFSTLTVSNMSPEDSSIYLCSVGTRATGVNGYPFGSGTRLTVV.

The rearrangement uses TRBV10-1 and TRBJ1-5, with 7 bases matching TRBD1. Germline CDR1 and CDR2: WNHNN and SYGVQD (reference sequence). V was clipped by 8 bases and J by 1 base; unmatched bases: 11. CDR3 length equals 16 residues. The CDR3 DNA is TGCGCCAGCCCCCAAGGACAGGTCGCCAGCAATCAGCCCCAGCATTTT. Protein sequence: CASPQGQVASNQPQHF.